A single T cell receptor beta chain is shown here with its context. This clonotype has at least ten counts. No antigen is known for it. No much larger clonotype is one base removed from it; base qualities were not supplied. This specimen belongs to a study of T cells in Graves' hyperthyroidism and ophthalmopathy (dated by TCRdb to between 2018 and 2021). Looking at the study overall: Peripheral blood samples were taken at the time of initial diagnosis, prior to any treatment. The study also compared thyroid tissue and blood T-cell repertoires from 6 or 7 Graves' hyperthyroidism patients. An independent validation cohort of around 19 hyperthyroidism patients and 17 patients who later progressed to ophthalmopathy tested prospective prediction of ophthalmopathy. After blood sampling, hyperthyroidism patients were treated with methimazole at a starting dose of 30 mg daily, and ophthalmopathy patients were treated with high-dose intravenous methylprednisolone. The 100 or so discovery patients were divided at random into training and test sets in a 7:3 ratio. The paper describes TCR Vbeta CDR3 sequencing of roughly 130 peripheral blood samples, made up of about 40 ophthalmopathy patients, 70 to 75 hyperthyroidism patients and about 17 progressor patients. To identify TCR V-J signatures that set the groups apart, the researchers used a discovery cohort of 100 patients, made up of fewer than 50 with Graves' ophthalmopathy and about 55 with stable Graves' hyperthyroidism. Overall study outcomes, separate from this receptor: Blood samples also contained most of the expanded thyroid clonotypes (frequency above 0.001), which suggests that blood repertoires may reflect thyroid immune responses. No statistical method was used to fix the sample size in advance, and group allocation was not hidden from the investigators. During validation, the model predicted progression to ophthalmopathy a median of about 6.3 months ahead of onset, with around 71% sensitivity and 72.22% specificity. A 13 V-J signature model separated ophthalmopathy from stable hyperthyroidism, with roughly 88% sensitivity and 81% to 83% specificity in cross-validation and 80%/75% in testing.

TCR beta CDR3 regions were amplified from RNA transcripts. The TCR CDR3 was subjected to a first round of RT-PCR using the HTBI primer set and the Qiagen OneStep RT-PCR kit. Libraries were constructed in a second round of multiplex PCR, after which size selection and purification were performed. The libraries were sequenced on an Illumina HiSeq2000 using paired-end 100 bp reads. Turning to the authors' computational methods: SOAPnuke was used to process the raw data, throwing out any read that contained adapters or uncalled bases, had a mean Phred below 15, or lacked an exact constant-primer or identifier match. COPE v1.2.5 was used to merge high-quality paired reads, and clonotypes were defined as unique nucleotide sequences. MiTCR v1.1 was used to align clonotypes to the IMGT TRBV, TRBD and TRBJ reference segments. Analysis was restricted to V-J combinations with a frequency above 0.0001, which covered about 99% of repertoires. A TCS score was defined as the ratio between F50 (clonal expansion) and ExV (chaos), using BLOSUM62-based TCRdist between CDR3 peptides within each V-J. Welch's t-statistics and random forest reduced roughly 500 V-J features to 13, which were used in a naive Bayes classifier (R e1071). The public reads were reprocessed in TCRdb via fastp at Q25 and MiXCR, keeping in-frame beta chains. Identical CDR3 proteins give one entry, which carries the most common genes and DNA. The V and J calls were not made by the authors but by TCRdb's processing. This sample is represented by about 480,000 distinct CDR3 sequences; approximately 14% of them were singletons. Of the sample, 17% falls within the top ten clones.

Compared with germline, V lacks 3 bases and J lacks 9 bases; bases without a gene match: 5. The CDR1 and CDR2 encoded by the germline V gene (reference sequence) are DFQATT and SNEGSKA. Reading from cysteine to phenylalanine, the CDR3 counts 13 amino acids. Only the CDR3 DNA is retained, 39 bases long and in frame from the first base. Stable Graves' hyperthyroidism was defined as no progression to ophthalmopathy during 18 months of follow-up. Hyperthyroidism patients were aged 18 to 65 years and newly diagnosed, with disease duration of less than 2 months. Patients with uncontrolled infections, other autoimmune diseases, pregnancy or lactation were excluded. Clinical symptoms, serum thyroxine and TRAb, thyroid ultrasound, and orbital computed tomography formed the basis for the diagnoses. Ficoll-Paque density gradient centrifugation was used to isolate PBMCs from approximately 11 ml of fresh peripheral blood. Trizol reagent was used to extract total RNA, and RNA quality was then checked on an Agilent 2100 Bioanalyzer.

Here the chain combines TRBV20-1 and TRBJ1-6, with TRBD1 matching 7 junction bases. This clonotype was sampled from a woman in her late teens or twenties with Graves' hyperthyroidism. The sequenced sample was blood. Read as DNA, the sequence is TGCAGTGCTAGGACAGGGCGTAGTTCACCCCTCCACTTT. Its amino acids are CSARTGRSSPLHF.